What follows are 14 T cell receptor beta chains derived from one specimen sequenced in a study of metastatic and nonmetastatic thyroid tumors. Nobody among the patients had been given any treatment before thyroid surgery. TCRdb reanalyzed the PCR reads with MiXCR. Among tens of thousands of clones listed, about 12% were seen once. Sequencing input: blood. The receptors shown here come from a female donor with papillary thyroid cancer or a benign thyroid nodule (not recorded which). Some clones in this sample may be carry-over from other donors' samples.

This clone was observed many times. This rearrangement joins TRBV3-1 to TRBJ2-2, with a tentative D call TRBD1 (5 bases). The CDR3 extends over 16 amino acids. Germline V CDR1 and CDR2: LGHDT, YNNKEL (reference sequence). Trimming stripped 2 bases from V and 1 base from J, with 11 bases between. CDR3 DNA sequence: TGTGCCAGCAGCCAAAGGCAGGGCCTGAACACCGGGGAGCTGTTTTTT. Encoded protein: CASSQRQGLNTGELFF. Full variable domain (remainder filled in from reference TRBV3-1 and TRBJ2-2): DTAVSQTPKYLVTQMGNDKSIKCEQNLGHDTMYWYKQDSKKFLKIMFSYNNKELIINETVPNRFSPKSPDKAHLNLHINSLELGDSAVYFCASSQRQGLNTGELFFGEGSRLTVL.

This clone was seen repeatedly, ten times or more. The V call is TRBV27, the J call TRBJ1-2; D gene unclear. From germline, CDR1 is MNHEY and CDR2 SMNVEV (reference sequence). V was clipped by 2 bases and J by 1 base, with 11 bases between them. The CDR3 has 15 residues. CDR3 nucleotide sequence: TGTGCCAGCAGTTTAAACGGGAGAGGTAACTATGGCTACACCTTC. Its protein is CASSLNGRGNYGYTF.

In this sample, this clone turned up many times. This chain joins TRBV19 and TRBJ2-3; D assignment may be TRBD1 or TRBD2 (7 bases each). The V and J ends lost 6 bases and 3 bases respectively, with 16 bases between them. The length of the CDR3 is 15 residues. Looked up from germline, CDR1 is LNHDA and CDR2 is SQIVND (reference sequence). Here the CDR3 reads CASSTYRGGTDTQYF. CDR3 bases: TGTGCCAGTAGCACTTACAGGGGAGGGACAGATACGCAGTATTTT.

The chain links TRBV7-9 to TRBJ2-6; no reliable D call. This CDR3 is built from 15 residues. The germline gives CDR1 SEHNR, CDR2 FQNEAQ (reference sequence). Deletions cut 4 bases from V and 0 bases from J, with 7 bases between. CDR3 DNA: TGTGCCAGCAGCTCTCCGAACTCTGGGGCCAACGTCCTGACTTTC. Encoded protein: CASSSPNSGANVLTF.

In its sample, this clone was seen many times. This chain uses TRBV6-4 with TRBJ2-3; 11 bases align to TRBD2. Germline-derived CDR1 and CDR2 are MRHNA and SNTAGT. The CDR3 sequence is 19 residues long. The trim removed 5 bases at V and 1 base at J, leaving 14 bases unmatched. The CDR3 protein is CASSLSYSGRARGTDTQYF. CDR3 coding DNA: TGTGCCAGCAGTCTGTCATATAGCGGGAGGGCCAGGGGCACAGATACGCAGTATTTT.

This clone was picked up many times. This rearrangement joins TRBV5-1 to TRBJ2-3; 8 bases line up with TRBD2. This CDR3 has 13 amino acids. V trimming: 4 bases; J trimming: 4 bases; junction bases outside the gene matches: 2. Germline values: CDR1 SGHRS, CDR2 YFSETQ. CDR3 DNA sequence: TGCGCCAGCAGCCGGACTAGCTCAGATACGCAGTATTTT. Translation gives CASSRTSSDTQYF. The entire variable domain, with the rest obtained from reference TRBV5-1 and TRBJ2-3, is as follows: KAGVTQTPRYLIKTRGQQVTLSCSPISGHRSVSWYQQTPGQGLQFLFEYFSETQRNKGNFPGRFSGRQFSNSRSEMNVSTLELGDSALYLCASSRTSSDTQYFGPGTRLTVL.

This clone appeared many times. The chain carries TRBV19 and TRBJ1-4, with D possibly matching TRBD1 (6 bases). This CDR3 spans 13 amino acids. Germline assignment: CDR1 LNHDA and CDR2 SQIVND (reference sequence). Deletions cut 7 bases from V and 8 bases from J, with 14 bases between. CDR3 loop: CASTRDTKEKLFF. CDR3 in DNA: TGTGCCAGTACCAGGGACACCAAAGAAAAACTGTTTTTT.

This rearrangement joins TRBV5-1 to TRBJ1-3, with D possibly TRBD1 on 5 matching bases. Germline V gives CDR1 SGHRS, CDR2 YFSETQ. Trimming removed 0 bases at V and 1 base at J, with 14 bases between. The CDR3 is made up of 17 amino acids. CDR3 protein: CASSLGFTGSSGNTIYF. Written as DNA, the CDR3 is TGCGCCAGCAGCTTGGGTTTTACAGGTTCTTCTGGAAACACCATATATTTT.

This clone was seen at least ten times. The rearrangement links TRBV6-2 or TRBV6-3 to TRBJ1-1, with a weak D call TRBD1 (6 bases). CDR1 is MNHEY, CDR2 SVGEGT, per germline. V was clipped by 5 bases and J by 6 bases, with 10 bases between them. The CDR3 extends over 12 amino acids. This CDR3 reads CASSHGQPEAFF. The CDR3 DNA follows: TGTGCCAGCAGTCACGGACAGCCTGAAGCTTTCTTT.

This clone was observed many times. The genes are TRBV7-9 and TRBJ1-1, with a possible D match to TRBD1 (5 bases). V was shortened by 8 bases and J by 0 bases, with 19 bases between the two germline ends. The CDR3 length is 16 residues. Looked up from germline, CDR1 is SEHNR and CDR2 is FQNEAQ (reference sequence). Here the CDR3 reads CASVIGGTGVNTEAFF. In DNA form, the CDR3 reads TGTGCCAGCGTAATCGGAGGGACGGGGGTGAACACTGAAGCTTTCTTT.

Notes on this clone: A read error may produce the germline difference seen at one junction end. The rearrangement links TRBV6-2 or TRBV6-3 to TRBJ2-7; 11 bases match TRBD2. Germline V gene sequence: CDR1 MNHEY, CDR2 SVGEGT. The CDR3 loop spans 16 amino acids. The CDR3 protein is CASSSSTSGRSYDQYF. CDR3 sequence (DNA): TGTGCCAGCAGTTCCTCTACTAGCGGGAGATCCTACGATCAGTACTTC.

This clone was seen a handful of times. A clone one base away is much larger, so this may be a read error. The sample holds other DNA sequences that translate to the same CDR3. In DNA form, the CDR3 reads TGTGCCAGCAGCACAGGACAGGGTTTGGAAAAACTGTTTTTT. Translated: CASSTGQGLEKLFF. The chain links TRBV7-9 to TRBJ1-4; 8 nucleotides agree with TRBD1. Germline trimming cut 5 bases from V and 8 bases from J; bases unmatched to any gene: 7. CDR1 is SEHNR, CDR2 FQNEAQ, per germline (reference sequence). CDR3 length: 14 amino acids.

This clone was observed many times. V usage is TRBV4-1 and J usage is TRBJ2-1; TRBD2 is a possible D gene (7 bases). Germline V lookup: CDR1 MGHRA, CDR2 YSYEKL. V was shortened by 4 bases and J by 2 bases, with 18 bases between the two germline ends. The CDR3 loop spans 17 amino acids. This CDR3 reads CASSRGGLLQTYNEQFF. The CDR3 nucleotides are TGCGCCAGCAGCCGAGGGGGACTACTTCAAACCTACAATGAGCAGTTCTTC.

This clone was picked up many times. The J gene is TRBJ2-3, the V gene TRBV6-1, with a weak D call TRBD2 (7 bases). The CDR3 is 14 residues long. Germline V gives CDR1 MNHNS, CDR2 SASEGT. The germline V and J ends were trimmed by 5 bases and 7 bases, with 16 bases remaining between them. The CDR3 here is CASSSPRGANTQYF. The DNA for the CDR3 is TGTGCCAGCAGTTCCCCTCGGGGGGCAAATACGCAGTATTTT.